This entry describes one T cell receptor beta chain. The sample originates from a study of blood T cell repertoires in COVID-19. Study-level information: Samples of COVID-19 (acute and convalescent) were obtained from the United States, Italy and Spain. T cells, B-cell-depleted T cells, or PBMCs supplied cDNA or gDNA.

While infection was still active, Seattle patients were enrolled and then followed longitudinally. In the study's own analysis: Nucleated cell number was recorded as an estimate derived from reference gene primer amplification. Sequencing was performed with immunoSEQ multiplex PCR; in TCRdb, only in-frame clones are kept and a portion is missing. V and J calls and clone size come straight from that table; D and trimming were deduced from the DNA. The sample shows approximately 230,000 clones, 88% of them seen only once. This CDR3 comprises 15 residues. V lost 3 bases, J lost 4 bases, and 12 bases lay in between. Per the germline V gene, CDR1 is SGHVS and CDR2 is FNYEAQ.

Material for sequencing was peripheral blood. This clonotype was sampled from a woman in her twenties or thirties with COVID-19, enrolled during active disease. The chain employs TRBV7-6 and TRBJ2-2; D remains unclear. This chain's CDR3 is CASSFDPARTGELFF. The CDR3, as DNA: TGTGCCAGCAGCTTTGATCCAGCGCGCACCGGGGAGCTGTTTTTT.